This passage covers 7 T cell receptor beta chains from one sample sequenced in a study of T cell responses to AZD1222 COVID-19 vaccine. Profiling relied on immunoSEQ multiplex PCR, and the TCRdb table lists in-frame clones only, not all of them. The table lists about 100,000 clones, around 86% of them singletons. This specimen consisted of peripheral blood, obtained on day 0 of AZD1222 vaccination. These receptors were taken from an adult in good health.

This sequence joins TRBV7-9 and TRBJ1-1, with 10 bases that match TRBD1. Germline CDR1 is SEHNR and CDR2 is FQNEAQ (reference sequence). The V and J ends lost 5 bases and 4 bases, in that order; junction bases with no gene match: 4. There are 14 residues in the CDR3. CDR3 DNA: TGTGCCAGCAGCCCGGACAGGGGGTTCACTGAAGCTTTCTTT. Translation gives CASSPDRGFTEAFF.

This clone was counted a few times. This chain joins TRBV4-1 and TRBJ1-1; D call uncertain. The CDR3 contains 15 residues. From germline, CDR1 is MGHRA and CDR2 YSYEKL. The germline V and J ends were trimmed by 1 base and 0 bases, with 9 bases remaining between them. The CDR3 DNA reads as TGCGCCAGCAGCCAAGCAACAGTCATGAACACTGAAGCTTTCTTT. Translation: CASSQATVMNTEAFF.

V usage is TRBV2 and J usage is TRBJ1-2; D unresolved. Germline values: CDR1 SNHLY, CDR2 FYNNEI. The V gene lost 0 bases and the J gene lost 4 bases, with 6 bases spanning the gap. The CDR3 sequence is 13 residues long. CDR3 nucleotides: TGTGCCAGCAGTGAAGCGCTCATCTATGGCTACACCTTC. Protein sequence: CASSEALIYGYTF. The complete variable domain, with remaining parts taken from reference TRBV2 and TRBJ1-2, reads EPEVTQTPSHQVTQMGQEVILRCVPISNHLYFYWYRQILGQKVEFLVSFYNNEISEKSEIFDDQFSVERPDGSNFTLKIRSTKLEDSAMYFCASSEALIYGYTFGSGTRLTVV.

The chain uses TRBV2 and TRBJ1-1; no reliable D call. V lost 7 bases to trimming and J lost 5 bases, with 8 bases between them. From germline, CDR1 is SNHLY and CDR2 FYNNEI. CDR3 length: 11 residues. CDR3 loop: CASKSRTEAFF. The CDR3 nucleotides read TGTGCCAGCAAGTCGCGAACTGAAGCTTTCTTT. Full variable domain (outside the CDR3, taken from reference TRBV2 and TRBJ1-1): EPEVTQTPSHQVTQMGQEVILRCVPISNHLYFYWYRQILGQKVEFLVSFYNNEISEKSEIFDDQFSVERPDGSNFTLKIRSTKLEDSAMYFCASKSRTEAFFGQGTRLTVV.

The chain combines TRBV7-3 with TRBJ2-1, with a tentative D call TRBD2 (6 bases). This CDR3 region has 15 residues. Germline loops: CDR1 SGHTA, CDR2 FQGTGA. V was shortened by 3 bases and J by 5 bases, with 14 bases between the two germline ends. The CDR3 sequence is CASSLTGTGDNEQFF. The CDR3 DNA reads as TGTGCCAGCAGCTTGACCGGGACGGGGGACAATGAGCAGTTCTTC.

The V and J genes are TRBV29-1 and TRBJ2-1, with 13 positions matching TRBD2. The CDR3 is 14 amino acids. Germline V lookup: CDR1 SQVTM, CDR2 ANQGSEA. With V trimmed by 6 bases and J by 7 bases, 6 bases remained unmatched. As DNA, the CDR3 is TGCAGCGTCGGGACTAGCGGGAATCTGAATGAGCAGTTCTTC. Translated: CSVGTSGNLNEQFF.

This clone has a handful of counts. V gene TRBV12-5 combines with J gene TRBJ2-3, with D perhaps given as TRBD1 or TRBD2 (6 bases each). Germline CDR1 and CDR2: LGHNT and FRNRAP. The CDR3 has 17 amino acids. Trimming took 4 bases from V and 2 from J, leaving 19 bases between them. CDR3 DNA: TGTGCTAGTGGTTCCTCTCACGGGGGCTTTTACACAGATACGCAGTATTTT. Its protein is CASGSSHGGFYTDTQYF.